The rows below give T cell receptor beta chains drawn from one sample of a study of blood T cell repertoires in COVID-19. Using immunoSEQ multiplex PCR, the repertoire was profiled, and TCRdb retains in-frame clones only, with some absent. The sample lists about 310,000 clones; 80% to 90% were seen once. Sequencing used peripheral blood. The receptors here all came from a middle-aged man with active or convalescent COVID-19. CDR3s include the opening cysteine and the closing phenylalanine or tryptophan. D genes are given only for firm matches. Some rows mark clone size as missing; the rest say once, few, many or name a class of expanded clone.

d_gene: NA; v_gene: TRBV28; abundance: NA; len: 15; j_gene: TRBJ2-2; CDR3aa: CASRPQGPGAGELFF; CDR3nt: TGTGCCAGCAGGCCCCAGGGGCCCGGCGCCGGGGAGCTGTTTTTT
d_gene: NA; v_gene: TRBV5-1; abundance: NA; len: 16; j_gene: TRBJ2-5; CDR3aa: CASSLEARGARETQYF; CDR3nt: TGCGCCAGCAGCTTGGAGGCTCGGGGGGCCCGGGAGACCCAGTACTTC
d_gene: TRBD1; v_gene: TRBV6-5; abundance: NA; len: 14; j_gene: TRBJ2-7; CDR3aa: CASSYLDRGYEQYF; CDR3nt: TGTGCCAGCAGTTATTTAGACAGGGGCTACGAGCAGTACTTC
d_gene: TRBD2; v_gene: TRBV28; abundance: few; len: 16; j_gene: TRBJ2-3; CDR3aa: CASSSTSGGVADTQYF; CDR3nt: TGTGCCAGCAGTTCGACTAGCGGGGGGGTCGCAGATACGCAGTATTTT
d_gene: TRBD1; v_gene: TRBV5-5; abundance: once; len: 16; j_gene: TRBJ2-5; CDR3aa: CASRGSTGGLDETQYF; CDR3nt: TGTGCCAGCAGGGGATCGACAGGGGGCTTAGATGAGACCCAGTACTTC
d_gene: NA; v_gene: TRBV7-9; abundance: NA; len: 13; j_gene: TRBJ1-1; CDR3aa: CASSPRGNTEAFF; CDR3nt: TGTGCCAGCAGCCCTCGGGGGAACACTGAAGCTTTCTTT
d_gene: NA; v_gene: TRBV5-1; abundance: NA; len: 17; j_gene: TRBJ2-3; CDR3aa: CASSLAEGLSGTDTQYF; CDR3nt: TGCGCCAGCAGCTTGGCCGAGGGATTATCGGGAACAGATACGCAGTATTTT
d_gene: TRBD2; v_gene: TRBV5-1; abundance: NA; len: 13; j_gene: TRBJ2-5; CDR3aa: CASGTGGQETQYF; CDR3nt: TGCGCCAGCGGGACGGGGGGCCAAGAGACCCAGTACTTC
d_gene: TRBD1; v_gene: TRBV19; abundance: NA; len: 15; j_gene: TRBJ1-2; CDR3aa: CASSPGDRAGYGYTF; CDR3nt: TGTGCCAGTAGTCCCGGCGACAGGGCTGGCTATGGCTACACCTTC
d_gene: NA; v_gene: TRBV19; abundance: NA; len: 11; j_gene: TRBJ2-5; CDR3aa: CASSMQETQYF; CDR3nt: TGTGCCAGTAGTATGCAGGAGACCCAGTACTTC
d_gene: TRBD2; v_gene: TRBV30; abundance: NA; len: 13; j_gene: TRBJ2-1; CDR3aa: CACGLDSYNEQFF; CDR3nt: TGTGCCTGTGGACTAGATTCCTACAATGAGCAGTTCTTC
d_gene: TRBD1; v_gene: TRBV28; abundance: few; len: 14; j_gene: TRBJ1-5; CDR3aa: CAIYRTGANQPQHF; CDR3nt: TGTGCCATTTATAGGACAGGGGCCAATCAGCCCCAGCATTTT
d_gene: TRBD1; v_gene: TRBV2; abundance: NA; len: 14; j_gene: TRBJ1-4; CDR3aa: CASTLQGAGEKLFF; CDR3nt: TGTGCCAGCACCCTACAGGGGGCGGGGGAAAAACTGTTTTTT
d_gene: TRBD1; v_gene: TRBV7-3; abundance: NA; len: 16; j_gene: TRBJ2-2; CDR3aa: CASSPQTGTGGGELFF; CDR3nt: TGTGCCAGCAGCCCACAAACCGGGACAGGGGGCGGGGAGCTGTTTTTT
d_gene: TRBD2; v_gene: TRBV27; abundance: NA; len: 15; j_gene: TRBJ2-1; CDR3aa: CASSFVSGRLGEQFF; CDR3nt: TGTGCCAGCAGTTTCGTCAGCGGGAGACTTGGTGAGCAGTTCTTC
d_gene: TRBD1; v_gene: TRBV10-3; abundance: once; len: 13; j_gene: TRBJ1-5; CDR3aa: CAISPQGGEPQHF; CDR3nt: TGTGCCATCAGCCCACAGGGGGGCGAGCCCCAGCATTTT
d_gene: NA; v_gene: TRBV28; abundance: once; len: 15; j_gene: TRBJ1-5; CDR3aa: CASSRILGAVEPQHF; CDR3nt: TGTGCCAGCAGTCGAATTCTGGGGGCGGTTGAGCCCCAGCATTTT
d_gene: TRBD2; v_gene: TRBV13; abundance: NA; len: 15; j_gene: TRBJ2-1; CDR3aa: CASSPWTSGYNEQFF; CDR3nt: TGTGCCAGCAGCCCATGGACTAGCGGTTACAATGAGCAGTTCTTC
d_gene: NA; v_gene: TRBV19; abundance: once; len: 15; j_gene: TRBJ1-3; CDR3aa: CASSSGHHSGNTIYF; CDR3nt: TGTGCCAGTAGTTCAGGACACCACTCTGGAAACACCATATATTTT
d_gene: TRBD1; v_gene: TRBV7-6; abundance: few; len: 17; j_gene: TRBJ2-7; CDR3aa: CASSPPPGRDRDAEQYF; CDR3nt: TGTGCCAGCAGCCCACCCCCGGGACGGGACAGGGATGCCGAGCAGTACTTC
d_gene: TRBD2; v_gene: TRBV28; abundance: NA; len: 15; j_gene: TRBJ2-1; CDR3aa: CASSEGLAGNNEQFF; CDR3nt: TGTGCCAGCAGTGAGGGACTAGCGGGAAATAATGAGCAGTTCTTC
d_gene: TRBD1; v_gene: TRBV7-2; abundance: NA; len: 12; j_gene: TRBJ2-7; CDR3aa: CASSPGGYEQYF; CDR3nt: TGTGCCAGCAGCCCAGGGGGTTACGAGCAGTACTTC
d_gene: NA; v_gene: TRBV7-9; abundance: NA; len: 12; j_gene: TRBJ1-4; CDR3aa: CASSLVEEKLFF; CDR3nt: TGTGCCAGCAGCCTGGTTGAGGAAAAACTGTTTTTT
d_gene: NA; v_gene: TRBV28; abundance: NA; len: 13; j_gene: TRBJ1-2; CDR3aa: CASSPPEPYGYTF; CDR3nt: TGTGCCAGCAGTCCTCCTGAGCCCTATGGCTACACCTTC
d_gene: TRBD1; v_gene: TRBV10-3; abundance: NA; len: 15; j_gene: TRBJ2-3; CDR3aa: CAISDSGTAPDTQYF; CDR3nt: TGTGCCATCAGTGATTCCGGGACAGCCCCAGATACGCAGTATTTT
d_gene: TRBD1; v_gene: TRBV10-3; abundance: NA; len: 15; j_gene: TRBJ2-3; CDR3aa: CAISSRDRASGTQYF; CDR3nt: TGTGCCATCAGTTCCCGGGACAGGGCCTCGGGTACGCAGTATTTT
d_gene: NA; v_gene: TRBV18; abundance: NA; len: 13; j_gene: TRBJ2-3; CDR3aa: CASSVLQSDTQYF; CDR3nt: TGTGCCAGCTCTGTCCTACAGTCAGATACGCAGTATTTT
d_gene: TRBD1; v_gene: TRBV5-4; abundance: few; len: 15; j_gene: TRBJ2-7; CDR3aa: CASSFHQGASYEQYF; CDR3nt: TGTGCCAGCAGCTTCCACCAGGGGGCCTCCTACGAGCAGTACTTC